The clone carrying this T cell receptor beta chain is a singleton in its sample. Its antigen is undetermined. Because the CDR3's place on the DNA is in doubt, the DNA is left out and the CDR3 is given as listed by TCRdb. Through a sample-barcoded 5' primer and a J-beta primer mix, a second PCR was run for roughly 6 to 12 cycles. Each CDR3 protein is one row after TCRdb ran MiXCR on the 5' RACE reads. Here the sample spans roughly 1.7 million distinct CDR3 sequences, around 35% being singletons. From its first to its last residue, the CDR3 has 13 amino acids. Germline loops: CDR1 GTSNPN, CDR2 SVGIG (reference sequence). The data stem from a study of blood T cells in healthy people across ages. Study outcomes and limitations: Possibly, changes in expanded clonotypes were confounded because donor CMV status was unknown. Long-lived and aged donors differed, with more naive CD4+ cells and higher diversity in the long-lived.

This clonotype was sampled from a woman in her 30s in good health. Sequenced sample: blood. This chain joins TRBV30 and TRBJ1-6; TRBD1, the D gene given by the table, was not confirmed from the DNA. CDR3 protein: CAWGPGTGGAYHF.